These 5 T cell receptor beta chains were all obtained from the same sample, sequenced in a study of shared clonotypes between healthy human individuals. Profiling relied on immunoSEQ multiplex PCR, and the TCRdb table lists in-frame clones only, not all of them. The table lists millions of clones, 85% to 95% of them singletons, with 1.1% in the top ten. Terminally differentiated effector memory CD45RA+ cells were left out of the naive CD8 fraction, which was CD45RO-negative and positively selected for CCR7. Sequenced material: naive CD8+ T cells sorted from blood. These receptors all stem from a man younger than 35 in good health.

The rearrangement links TRBV9 to TRBJ2-2; 9 bases are shared with TRBD1. With 3 bases clipped from V and 4 bases from J, the junction kept 7 bases outside the gene matches. This CDR3 region has 16 residues. In germline, CDR1 is SGDLS, CDR2 YYNGEE. CDR3 amino acids: CASSAHRGLGTGELFF. DNA for the CDR3: TGTGCCAGCAGCGCCCACAGGGGGCTTGGCACCGGGGAGCTGTTTTTT.

The genes are TRBV15 and TRBJ2-2; D perhaps matches TRBD1 (8 bases). The V end lost 4 bases, the J end lost 1 base, and 16 bases lay between the germline ends. Per the germline V gene, CDR1 is LNHNV and CDR2 is YYDKDF (reference sequence). The CDR3 runs 17 residues. The CDR3 region has the DNA TGTGCCACCAGCATGGGAGGGGGGACAGGGAACACCGGGGAGCTGTTTTTT. Amino acids: CATSMGGGTGNTGELFF.

V usage is TRBV7-9 and J usage is TRBJ2-4; D possibly corresponds to TRBD2 (6 bases). Trimming removed 1 base at V and 7 bases at J, with 11 bases between. This CDR3 contains 14 residues. Germline-derived CDR1 and CDR2 are SEHNR and FQNEAQ (reference sequence). The CDR3 sequence is CASSLGSGENIQYF. Here the CDR3 DNA reads TGTGCCAGCAGCTTAGGGTCGGGGGAGAACATTCAGTACTTC.

V usage is TRBV4-3 and J usage is TRBJ1-5; no firm D call. CDR1 LGHNA and CDR2 YSLEER come from the germline V gene. The CDR3 totals 15 residues. Deletions cut 3 bases from V and 4 bases from J, with 13 bases between. CDR3 sequence reads: CASSQELAPNQPQHF. The CDR3 DNA sequence: TGCGCCAGCAGCCAGGAACTGGCCCCTAATCAGCCCCAGCATTTT.

The chain uses TRBV13 and TRBJ2-3, with 8 bases identical to TRBD2. CDR1 and CDR2 (germline): PRHDT, FYEKMQ (reference sequence). V shed 9 bases and J 3 bases; nucleotides not matched to a gene: 8. The CDR3 has 14 residues. As DNA, the CDR3 is TGTGCCAGTGAAGCGGGGGCCGGGACAGATACGCAGTATTTT. Translated, it gives CASEAGAGTDTQYF. Looking up the rest from reference TRBV13 and TRBJ2-3 gives the full variable domain: AAGVIQSPRHLIKEKRETATLKCYPIPRHDTVYWYQQGPGQDPQFLISFYEKMQSDKGSIPDRFSAQQFSDYHSELNMSSLELGDSALYFCASEAGAGTDTQYFGPGTRLTVL.